This section outlines one TCR beta chain sequence together with its context. Clones were sequenced by immunoSEQ multiplex PCR, and TCRdb holds only the in-frame ones, with some missing. The sample lists nearly 60,000 clones; roughly nine tenths were seen once. This sample was included in a study of T cell changes during pregnancy in multiple sclerosis. This CDR3 has 17 residues. Germline lookup yields CDR1 GTSNPN and CDR2 SVGIG (reference sequence). The V and J ends lost 4 bases and 4 bases, in that order; junction bases with no gene match: 16. The chain recombines TRBV30 with TRBJ1-1; TRBD1 matches at 9 bases. This sample comprised CD4+ T cells from peripheral blood mononuclear cells, obtained after pregnancy. This TCR derives from a female donor in good health, enrolled as a control in a pregnancy study. The DNA of the CDR3 is TGTGCCTGGACCGCCTTCCCGGGACAGGGATGGGGCACTGAAGCTTTCTTT. The encoded protein is CAWTAFPGQGWGTEAFF.